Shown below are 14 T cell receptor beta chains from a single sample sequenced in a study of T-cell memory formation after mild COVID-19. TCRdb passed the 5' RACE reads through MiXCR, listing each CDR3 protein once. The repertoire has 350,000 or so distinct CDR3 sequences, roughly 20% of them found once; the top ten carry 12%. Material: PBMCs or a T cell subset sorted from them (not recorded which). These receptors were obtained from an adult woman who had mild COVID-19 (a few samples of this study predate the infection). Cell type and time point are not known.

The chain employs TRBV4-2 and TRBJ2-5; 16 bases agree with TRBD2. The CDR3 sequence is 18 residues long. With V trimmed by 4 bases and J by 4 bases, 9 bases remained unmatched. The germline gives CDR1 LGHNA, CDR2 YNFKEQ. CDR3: CASSPGTSGRGFGETQYF. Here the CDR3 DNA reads TGTGCCAGCAGCCCGGGGACTAGCGGGAGGGGATTCGGAGAGACCCAGTACTTC.

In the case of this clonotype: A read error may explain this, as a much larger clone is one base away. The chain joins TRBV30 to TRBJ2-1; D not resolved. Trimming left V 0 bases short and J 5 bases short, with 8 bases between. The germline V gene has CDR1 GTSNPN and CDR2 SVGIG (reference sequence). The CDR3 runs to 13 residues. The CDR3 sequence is CAWSVCGNNEQFF. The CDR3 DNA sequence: TGTGCCTGGAGTGTATGCGGAAACAATGAGCAGTTCTTC.

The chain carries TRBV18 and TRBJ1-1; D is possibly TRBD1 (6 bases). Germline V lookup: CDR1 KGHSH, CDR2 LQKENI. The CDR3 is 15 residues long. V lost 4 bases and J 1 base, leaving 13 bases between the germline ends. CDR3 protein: CASSLLTGENTEAFF. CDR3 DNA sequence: TGTGCCAGCTCACTTTTGACAGGAGAGAACACTGAAGCTTTCTTT.

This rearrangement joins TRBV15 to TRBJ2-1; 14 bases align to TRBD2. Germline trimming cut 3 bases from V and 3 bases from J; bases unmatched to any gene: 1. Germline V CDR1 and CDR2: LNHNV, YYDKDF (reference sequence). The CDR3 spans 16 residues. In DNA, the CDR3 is TGTGCCACCAGCAGGGGACTAGCGGGAGTCTACAATGAGCAGTTCTTC. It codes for CATSRGLAGVYNEQFF. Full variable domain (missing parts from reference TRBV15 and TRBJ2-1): DAMVIQNPRYQVTQFGKPVTLSCSQTLNHNVMYWYQQKSSQAPKLLFHYYDKDFNNEADTPDNFQSRRPNTSFCFLDIRSPGLGDTAMYLCATSRGLAGVYNEQFFGPGTRLTVL.

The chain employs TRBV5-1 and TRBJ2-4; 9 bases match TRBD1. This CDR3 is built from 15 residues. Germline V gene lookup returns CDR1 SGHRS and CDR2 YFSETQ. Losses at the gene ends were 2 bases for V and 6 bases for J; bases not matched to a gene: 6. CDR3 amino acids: CASSFGATGGNIQYF. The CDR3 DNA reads TGCGCCAGCAGCTTTGGGGCGACAGGGGGAAACATTCAGTACTTC.

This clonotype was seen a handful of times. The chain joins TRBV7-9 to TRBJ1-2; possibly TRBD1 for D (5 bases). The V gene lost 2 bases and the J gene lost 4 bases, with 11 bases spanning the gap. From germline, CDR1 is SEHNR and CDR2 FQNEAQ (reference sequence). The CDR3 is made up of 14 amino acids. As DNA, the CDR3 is TGTGCCAGCAGCTTAATCAGGGACGGCTATGGCTACACCTTC. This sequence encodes CASSLIRDGYGYTF.

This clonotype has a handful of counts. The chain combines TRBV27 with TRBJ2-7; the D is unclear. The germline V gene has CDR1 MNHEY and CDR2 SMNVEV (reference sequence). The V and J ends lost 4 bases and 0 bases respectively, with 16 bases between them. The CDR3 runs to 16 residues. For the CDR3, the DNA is TGTGCCAGCAGTTCCGCCGGGCGTGGTTACTCCTACGAGCAGTACTTC. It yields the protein CASSSAGRGYSYEQYF.

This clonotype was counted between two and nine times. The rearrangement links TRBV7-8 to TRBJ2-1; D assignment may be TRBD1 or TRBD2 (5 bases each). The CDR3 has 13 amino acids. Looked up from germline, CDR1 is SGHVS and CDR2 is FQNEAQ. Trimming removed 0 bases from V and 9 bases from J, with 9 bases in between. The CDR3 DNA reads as TGTGCCAGCAGCTTAGCTGGGGGAGCTGAGCAGTTCTTC. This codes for CASSLAGGAEQFF.

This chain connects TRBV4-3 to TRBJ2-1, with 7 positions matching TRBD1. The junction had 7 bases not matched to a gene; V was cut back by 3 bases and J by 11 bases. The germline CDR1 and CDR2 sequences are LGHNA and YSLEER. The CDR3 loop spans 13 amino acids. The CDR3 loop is CASSQADRPQQFF. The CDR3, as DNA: TGCGCCAGCAGCCAGGCGGACAGGCCGCAGCAGTTCTTC.

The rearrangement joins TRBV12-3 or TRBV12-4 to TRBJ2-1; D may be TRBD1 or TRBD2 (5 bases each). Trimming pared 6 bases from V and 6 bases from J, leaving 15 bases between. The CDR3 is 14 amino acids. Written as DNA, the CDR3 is TGTGCCAGCAGGTCCGGGACGCCTGGCAATGAGCAGTTCTTC. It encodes CASRSGTPGNEQFF.

The CDR3: CASSSSSDTQYF. DNA of the CDR3: TGTGCCAGCAGCTCCAGTTCAGATACGCAGTATTTT. V and J are TRBV7-3 and TRBJ2-3; no firm D call. The V and J ends lost 4 bases and 4 bases respectively, with 6 bases between them. The CDR3 extends over 12 amino acids. CDR1 is SGHTA, CDR2 FQGTGA, per germline. The whole variable domain, filled in from reference TRBV7-3 and TRBJ2-3, reads GAGVSQTPSNKVTEKGKYVELRCDPISGHTALYWYRQSLGQGPEFLIYFQGTGAADDSGLPNDRFFAVRPEGSVSTLKIQRTERGDSAVYLCASSSSSDTQYFGPGTRLTVL.

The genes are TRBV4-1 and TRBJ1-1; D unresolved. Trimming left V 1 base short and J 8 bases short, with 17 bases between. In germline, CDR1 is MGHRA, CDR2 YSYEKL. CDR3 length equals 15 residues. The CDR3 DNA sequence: TGCGCCAGCAGCCAAGGGCCGACCGCTTTCAAGGAAGCTTTCTTT. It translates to CASSQGPTAFKEAFF.

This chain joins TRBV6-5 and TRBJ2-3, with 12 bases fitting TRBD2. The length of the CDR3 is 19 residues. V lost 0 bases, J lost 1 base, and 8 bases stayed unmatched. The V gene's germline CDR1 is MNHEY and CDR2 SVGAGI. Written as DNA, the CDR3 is TGTGCCAGCAGTTACTCGACGCTAGCGGGAGGGCGCGGCACAGATACGCAGTATTTT. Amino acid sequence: CASSYSTLAGGRGTDTQYF.

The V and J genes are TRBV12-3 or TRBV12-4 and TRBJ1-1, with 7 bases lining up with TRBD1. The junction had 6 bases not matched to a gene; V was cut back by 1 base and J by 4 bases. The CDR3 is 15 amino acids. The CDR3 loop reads CASSLGGGWGTEAFF. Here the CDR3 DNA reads TGTGCCAGCAGTTTAGGAGGGGGCTGGGGCACTGAAGCTTTCTTT.